These 4 T cell receptor beta chains were sequenced from one sample in a study of shared clonotypes between healthy human individuals. Produced via immunoSEQ multiplex PCR; TCRdb's table is partial and in-frame only. The sample has 500,000 or so clones, 90% to 97% seen once. The sample was naive CD4+ T cells sorted from blood. As for subset: CD45RA+ positively selected. The source is a woman in her 30s in good health.

The rearrangement links TRBV19 to TRBJ1-5, with D perhaps matching TRBD1 (5 bases). CDR3 length: 16 residues. V shed 4 bases and J shed 3 bases, with 16 bases lying between them. The germline CDR1 and CDR2 sequences are LNHDA and SQIVND (reference sequence). The CDR3 here is CASSSKQAKLNQPQHF. For the CDR3, the DNA is TGTGCCAGTAGTAGCAAACAGGCGAAACTCAATCAGCCCCAGCATTTT.

V gene TRBV7-7 combines with J gene TRBJ2-3; the D gene is possibly TRBD2 (6 bases). The ends were cut back, 5 bases at V and 4 bases at J, with 13 bases in the middle. CDR3 length: 14 amino acids. Germline assignment: CDR1 SSHAT and CDR2 FNYEAQ (reference sequence). The CDR3 here is CASSRRLGSDTQYF. In DNA, the CDR3 is TGTGCCAGCAGCCGCAGACTAGGTTCAGATACGCAGTATTTT. The full variable domain, its missing parts supplied by reference TRBV7-7 and TRBJ2-3, is GAGVSQSPRYKVTKRGQDVTLRCDPISSHATLYWYQQALGQGPEFLTYFNYEAQPDKSGLPSDRFSAERPEGSISTLTIQRTEQRDSAMYRCASSRRLGSDTQYFGPGTRLTVL.

This chain joins TRBV28 and TRBJ2-7; D uncertain. CDR3 length: 13 amino acids. Deletions cut 5 bases from V and 11 bases from J, with 19 bases between. CDR1 is MDHEN and CDR2 is SYDVKM in the germline V gene. CDR3 DNA sequence: TGTGCCAGCAGTACACCGACACTACCCGCCGAGTACTTC. Amino acid sequence: CASSTPTLPAEYF.

The chain uses TRBV5-1 and TRBJ2-7; the D gene is possibly TRBD2 (5 bases). Trimming took off 5 bases at V and 1 base at J, with 19 bases between the two ends. This CDR3 region has 16 residues. Germline V CDR1 and CDR2: SGHRS, YFSETQ. The CDR3, as DNA: TGCGCCAGCAGGGCCGCTCTTGCCGGGATTTCCTACGAGCAGTACTTC. The encoded protein is CASRAALAGISYEQYF.